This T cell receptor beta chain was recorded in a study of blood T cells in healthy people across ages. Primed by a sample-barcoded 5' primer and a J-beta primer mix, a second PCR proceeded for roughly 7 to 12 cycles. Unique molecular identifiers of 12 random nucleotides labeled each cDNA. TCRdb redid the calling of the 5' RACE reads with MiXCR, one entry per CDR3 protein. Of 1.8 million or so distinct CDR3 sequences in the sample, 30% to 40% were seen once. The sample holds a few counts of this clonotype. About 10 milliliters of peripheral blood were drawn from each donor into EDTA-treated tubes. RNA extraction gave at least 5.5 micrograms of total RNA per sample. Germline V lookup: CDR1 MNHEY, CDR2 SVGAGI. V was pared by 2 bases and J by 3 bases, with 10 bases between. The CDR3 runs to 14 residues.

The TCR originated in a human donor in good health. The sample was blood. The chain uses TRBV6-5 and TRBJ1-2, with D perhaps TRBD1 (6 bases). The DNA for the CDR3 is TGTGCCAGCAGTTACCTCCGACAGGACTATGGCTACACCTTC. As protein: CASSYLRQDYGYTF.